The 24 T cell receptor beta chains in this list originate from one sample, sequenced in a study of monozygotic twins with cystic fibrosis. Using immunoSEQ multiplex PCR, the repertoire was profiled, and TCRdb retains in-frame clones only, with some absent. Among roughly 14,000 clones listed, roughly 98% were seen once. Material for sequencing was blood. All receptors derive from a girl aged 2 to 9 with cystic fibrosis.

J is TRBJ2-7 and V is TRBV28, with D perhaps assigned TRBD1 or TRBD2 (5 bases each). The V gene lost 3 bases and the J gene lost 0 bases, with 9 bases spanning the gap. From germline, CDR1 is MDHEN and CDR2 SYDVKM. The CDR3 contains 14 residues. CDR3 nucleotide sequence: TGTGCCAGCAGTTTCCGGGACCGCTCCTACGAGCAGTACTTC. This gives the protein CASSFRDRSYEQYF.

As concerns this clone: One end of the junction fails to match germline, which may point to a read error. The DNA of the CDR3 is TGTGCTAGCAGCTTAGGGGGGGTCCGGACTCACAATGAGCAGTTCTTC. Its protein product is CASSLGGVRTHNEQFF. This rearrangement joins TRBV7-7 to TRBJ2-1; D possibly corresponds to TRBD2 (7 bases). The CDR3 loop spans 16 amino acids. The germline CDR1 and CDR2 sequences are SSHAT and FNYEAQ (reference sequence).

The V and J genes are TRBV7-6 and TRBJ2-4, with D perhaps TRBD1 (7 bases). The V and J ends lost 5 bases and 8 bases respectively, with 16 bases between them. CDR3 length: 14 residues. CDR1 and CDR2 from the germline V gene are SGHVS and FNYEAQ. CDR3 protein: CASSKGGPGDIQYF. CDR3 DNA: TGTGCCAGCAGCAAAGGGGGCCCGGGGGACATTCAGTACTTC.

The J gene is TRBJ2-3, the V gene TRBV7-8; D may correspond to TRBD1 or TRBD2 (5 bases each). Trimming removed 5 bases from V and 4 bases from J, with 16 bases in between. Germline V CDR1 and CDR2: SGHVS, FQNEAQ. CDR3 length equals 15 residues. The CDR3: CASSLGTSVADTQYF. The DNA for the CDR3 is TGTGCCAGCAGCCTAGGGACCTCGGTCGCAGATACGCAGTATTTT.

This clone was detected once. J is TRBJ1-1 and V is TRBV7-3; 7 bases align to TRBD1. The junction had 6 bases not matched to a gene; V was cut back by 6 bases and J by 5 bases. Germline lookup yields CDR1 SGHTA and CDR2 FQGTGA. The CDR3 sequence is 13 residues long. The CDR3 region is CASSPNRGTEAFF. The CDR3 DNA reads as TGTGCCAGCAGTCCGAACAGGGGAACTGAAGCTTTCTTT.

The V and J genes are TRBV10-1 and TRBJ2-7; the match to TRBD1 covers 7 bases. J was trimmed by 3 bases and V by 6 bases; bases with no gene match: 8. This CDR3 contains 14 residues. CDR1 and CDR2 (germline): WNHNN, SYGVQD (reference sequence). For the CDR3, the DNA is TGCGCCAGCAGCAGAACCGGGACAGACTACGAGCAGTACTTC. Amino acid sequence: CASSRTGTDYEQYF.

This sequence joins TRBV29-1 and TRBJ1-1; D may be TRBD1 (5 bases). This CDR3 has 14 residues. The V end was cut by 3 bases, the J end by 0 bases, with 11 bases between. Germline assignment: CDR1 SQVTM and CDR2 ANQGSEA. The CDR3 reads CSVEGRGLNTEAFF. CDR3 DNA: TGCAGCGTTGAGGGGCGGGGATTGAACACTGAAGCTTTCTTT.

The rearrangement uses TRBV30 and TRBJ1-4; D call uncertain. The CDR3 runs to 13 residues. CDR1 is GTSNPN and CDR2 is SVGIG in the germline V gene (reference sequence). The V and J ends lost 2 bases and 2 bases respectively, with 6 bases between them. The CDR3: CAWSQTTNEKLFF. The CDR3 nucleotides are TGTGCCTGGAGTCAAACTACTAATGAAAAACTGTTTTTT.

V and J are TRBV11-2 and TRBJ2-3, with D uncertain. V was shortened by 4 bases and J by 6 bases, with 5 bases between the two germline ends. The germline gives CDR1 SGHAT, CDR2 FQNNGV. There are 11 residues in the CDR3. In nucleotides, the CDR3 is TGTGCCAGCAGCTCCCAGGATACGCAGTATTTT. It is translated as CASSSQDTQYF.

The J gene is TRBJ2-1, the V gene TRBV14; TRBD1 matches 11 bases. The CDR3 consists of 15 residues. Germline lookup yields CDR1 SGHDN and CDR2 FVKESK. J lost 8 bases, V lost 3 bases, and 6 bases had no gene match. CDR3 loop: CASSQGQGGSHEQFF. CDR3 nucleotides: TGTGCCAGCAGCCAGGGACAGGGGGGGAGCCATGAGCAGTTCTTC.

This sequence joins TRBV7-2 and TRBJ2-7, with D possibly matching TRBD1 (6 bases). The germline V and J ends were trimmed by 1 base and 7 bases, with 17 bases remaining between them. Germline loops: CDR1 SGHTA, CDR2 FQGNSA. CDR3 length: 15 residues. CDR3 DNA sequence: TGTGCCAGCAGCTTAGATAGGGGAGTGAGGGGGGAGCAGTACTTC. Its translation: CASSLDRGVRGEQYF. Complete variable domain (other parts from reference TRBV7-2 and TRBJ2-7): GAGVSQSPSNKVTEKGKDVELRCDPISGHTALYWYRQSLGQGLEFLIYFQGNSAPDKSGLPSDRFSAERTGGSVSTLTIQRTQQEDSAVYLCASSLDRGVRGEQYFGPGTRLTVT.

This clone was seen a single time. This chain links TRBV28 with TRBJ2-1, with 7 bases aligning to TRBD1. Per the germline V gene, CDR1 is MDHEN and CDR2 is SYDVKM. The CDR3 extends over 16 amino acids. With 4 bases clipped from V and 3 bases from J, the junction kept 9 bases outside the gene matches. The CDR3 nucleotides read TGTGCCAGCAGTTACCACACATCAGGGGGCTACAATGAGCAGTTCTTC. This gives the protein CASSYHTSGGYNEQFF.

The chain links TRBV7-2 to TRBJ2-5, with D possibly matching TRBD1 (5 bases). The V gene's germline CDR1 is SGHTA and CDR2 FQGNSA. The CDR3 is made up of 14 amino acids. V lost 1 base and J 5 bases, leaving 11 bases between the germline ends. The chain's CDR3 is CASSLEWGQETQYF. The CDR3 region has the DNA TGTGCCAGCAGCTTAGAATGGGGCCAGGAGACCCAGTACTTC.

The gene calls are TRBV28 and TRBJ2-7; 7 nucleotides agree with TRBD1. The CDR3 consists of 15 residues. V shed 7 bases and J 2 bases; nucleotides not matched to a gene: 11. CDR1 and CDR2 (germline): MDHEN, SYDVKM. CDR3: CASNLHQGDTYEQYF. The CDR3 DNA is TGTGCCAGCAACCTCCACCAGGGGGATACCTACGAGCAGTACTTC.

This clone has a single count. The genes are TRBV29-1 and TRBJ2-7; 7 bases are shared with TRBD1. V was clipped by 4 bases and J by 0 bases; unmatched bases: 15. Per germline, CDR1 SQVTM and CDR2 ANQGSEA. The CDR3 covers 17 residues. The CDR3 DNA reads TGCAGCGTTGCGGGTAATCTTCCGGGACAGAACTCCTACGAGCAGTACTTC. This codes for CSVAGNLPGQNSYEQYF.

On this clone: One junction end does not reproduce the germline sequence, and a read error may be involved. This chain connects TRBV7-7 to TRBJ1-1; the match to TRBD1 covers 8 bases. Germline V gives CDR1 SSHAT, CDR2 FNYEAQ (reference sequence). This CDR3 region has 13 residues. The CDR3 DNA is TGTGCTAGCAGCCGGGACAGGACCACTGAAGCTTTCTTT. It encodes CASSRDRTTEAFF.

J is TRBJ2-2 and V is TRBV6-1; the D is unclear. Looked up from germline, CDR1 is MNHNS and CDR2 is SASEGT. The CDR3 is 13 amino acids. V shed 2 bases and J shed 9 bases, with 10 bases lying between them. Written as DNA, the CDR3 is TGTGCCAGCAGTGAATCAATGAGGAGGGAGCTGTTTTTT. It codes for CASSESMRRELFF.

V is TRBV28 and J is TRBJ1-5; a possible D gene is TRBD1 (6 bases). CDR1 and CDR2 (germline): MDHEN, SYDVKM. The V and J ends lost 5 bases and 2 bases respectively, with 13 bases between them. This CDR3 region has 15 residues. The CDR3 loop is CASSGRGVGNQPQHF. In nucleotides, the CDR3 is TGTGCCAGCAGTGGCAGGGGTGTGGGCAATCAGCCCCAGCATTTT.

The rearrangement uses TRBV21-1 and TRBJ1-1; the table's TRBD1 call for D was not verified on the DNA. TRBV21-1 is a documented pseudogene. This CDR3 is built from 17 residues. The CDR3 coding sequence is TGTGCCAGCAGCAAAGCGGGGGCGGACAGGGCGGCTAATGAAGCTTTCTTT. It specifies CASSKAGADRAANEAFF.

The chain joins TRBV5-4 to TRBJ1-1; possibly TRBD1 for D (5 bases). V lost 0 bases and J lost 2, with 8 bases in between. Looked up from germline, CDR1 is SGHNT and CDR2 is YYREEE (reference sequence). The CDR3 is 14 residues long. Here the CDR3 reads CASSLDRSNTEAFF. CDR3 DNA: TGTGCCAGCAGCTTGGACAGGTCAAACACTGAAGCTTTCTTT.

The V call is TRBV10-1, the J call TRBJ2-7; D unclear. This CDR3 has 13 amino acids. Germline V lookup: CDR1 WNHNN, CDR2 SYGVQD (reference sequence). With 4 bases removed from V and 3 bases from J, the gap between germline ends came to 10 bases. DNA of the CDR3: TGCGCCAGCAGTGGAAACCCAAGCTACGAGCAGTACTTC. It encodes CASSGNPSYEQYF.

This sequence joins TRBV6-5 and TRBJ2-1; D gene uncertain. Germline V CDR1 and CDR2: MNHEY, SVGAGI. This CDR3 spans 15 amino acids. Deletions cut 6 bases from V and 0 bases from J, with 12 bases between. CDR3 nucleotides: TGTGCCAGCAGCCTCACTCGCATCTCCTACAATGAGCAGTTCTTC. This translates into CASSLTRISYNEQFF.

V usage is TRBV28 and J usage is TRBJ2-5; possible D gene TRBD2, 6 bases. Germline CDR1 MDHEN, CDR2 SYDVKM. The CDR3 length is 17 residues. Trimming removed 2 bases from V and 1 base from J, with 17 bases in between. CDR3 region: CASSLIAQTSSQETQYF. CDR3 DNA: TGTGCCAGCAGTTTAATAGCCCAAACTAGCTCCCAAGAGACCCAGTACTTC.

A single count supports this clone. The chain couples TRBV30 to TRBJ2-7; D possibly corresponds to TRBD1 (6 bases). The CDR3 loop spans 16 amino acids. The germline CDR1 and CDR2 sequences are GTSNPN and SVGIG (reference sequence). V was trimmed by 2 bases and J by 1 base, leaving 18 bases between them. CDR3 sequence (DNA): TGTGCCTGGAGTCTCCTCCCCGGGACATCGTCCTACGAGCAGTACTTC. It yields the protein CAWSLLPGTSSYEQYF.